These 26 T cell receptor beta chains were sequenced from one sample in a study of control samples from healthy donors and cancer patients. Profiled with immunoSEQ multiplex PCR; TCRdb holds only in-frame clones, not every one. Among about 130,000 clones, almost 95% were seen once, and the ten largest hold 0.58%. Material: PBMCs. The receptor source for this set is an older man with head and neck cancer.

Concerning this clone itself: Distinct nucleotide sequences in the sample also encode this CDR3. The rearrangement uses TRBV2 and TRBJ2-7; the D is unclear. Germline loops: CDR1 SNHLY, CDR2 FYNNEI. V lost 4 bases to trimming and J lost 3 bases, with 10 bases between them. The CDR3 length is 13 residues. The CDR3 is CASSVPGFYEQYF. CDR3 DNA sequence: TGTGCCAGCAGTGTACCTGGGTTCTACGAGCAGTACTTC. Full variable domain (outside the CDR3, taken from reference TRBV2 and TRBJ2-7): EPEVTQTPSHQVTQMGQEVILRCVPISNHLYFYWYRQILGQKVEFLVSFYNNEISEKSEIFDDQFSVERPDGSNFTLKIRSTKLEDSAMYFCASSVPGFYEQYFGPGTRLTVT.

This clone was recorded once. This CDR3 reads CASSPMDRGNNEQFF. CDR3 nucleotide sequence: TGTGCCAGCAGCCCCATGGACAGGGGGAATAATGAGCAGTTCTTC. V and J are TRBV11-3 and TRBJ2-1; TRBD1 aligns across 10 bases. The CDR3 contains 15 residues. Germline trimming cut 5 bases from V and 7 bases from J; bases unmatched to any gene: 8. In germline, CDR1 is SGHNT, CDR2 YENEEA. The variable domain in full, with the rest retrieved from reference TRBV11-3 and TRBJ2-1, is EAGVVQSPRYKIIEKKQPVAFWCNPISGHNTLYWYLQNLGQGPELLIRYENEEAVDDSQLPKDRFSAERLKGVDSTLKIQPAELGDSAVYLCASSPMDRGNNEQFFGPGTRLTVL.

This chain joins TRBV2 and TRBJ1-4, with TRBD1 matching over 7 bases. The germline CDR1 and CDR2 sequences are SNHLY and FYNNEI. This CDR3 is built from 17 residues. The V and J ends lost 2 bases and 8 bases, in that order; junction bases with no gene match: 14. The CDR3 nucleotides are TGTGCCAGCAGTGAAACGCCTCCGAACAGGGGATTCGAAAAACTGTTTTTT. Translated: CASSETPPNRGFEKLFF.

The chain joins TRBV12-5 to TRBJ2-1; D is undetermined. CDR3 length equals 15 residues. The V and J ends lost 0 bases and 6 bases respectively, with 12 bases between them. In germline, CDR1 is LGHNT, CDR2 FRNRAP. The CDR3 loop is CASGLVPSYSNEQFF. CDR3 in DNA: TGTGCTAGTGGTTTGGTTCCCAGTTATAGCAATGAGCAGTTCTTC.

V and J are TRBV11-2 and TRBJ2-3; TRBD2 matches at 7 bases. CDR3 length: 16 residues. Germline CDR1 reads SGHAT; CDR2 reads FQNNGV. V gave up 5 bases and J gave up 2 bases; unmatched junction bases: 10. CDR3 in DNA: TGTGCCAGCAGCCTAGCGGTAGCGGTCTACACAGATACGCAGTATTTT. This translates into CASSLAVAVYTDTQYF.

The chain carries TRBV11-2 and TRBJ2-5; no clear D gene. CDR1 and CDR2 (germline): SGHAT, FQNNGV. Trimming removed 1 base from V and 5 bases from J, with 5 bases in between. The CDR3 runs to 12 residues. Here the CDR3 DNA reads TGTGCCAGCAGCTTAGTAATTGAGACCCAGTACTTC. This codes for CASSLVIETQYF.

The CDR3 coding sequence is TGTGCCACCCAGGGTACCAGCTCCTACAATGAGCAGTTCTTC. It codes for CATQGTSSYNEQFF. The rearrangement uses TRBV19 and TRBJ2-1, with a tentative D call TRBD1 (5 bases). CDR1 is LNHDA and CDR2 is SQIVND in the germline V gene (reference sequence). V lost 10 bases, J lost 0 bases, and 13 bases lay in between. The CDR3 has 14 amino acids.

The chain uses TRBV7-9 and TRBJ2-1; tentatively, D is TRBD1 (6 bases). The CDR3 loop spans 14 amino acids. Germline V gene lookup returns CDR1 SEHNR and CDR2 FQNEAQ (reference sequence). V was shortened by 4 bases and J by 8 bases, with 15 bases between the two germline ends. As DNA, the CDR3 is TGTGCCAGCAGCTGGGACACCCTAAGCGATGAGCAGTTCTTC. This codes for CASSWDTLSDEQFF.

V is TRBV4-2 and J is TRBJ2-1, with 14 bases matching TRBD2. The CDR3 length is 18 residues. With 0 bases clipped from V and 6 bases from J, the junction kept 7 bases outside the gene matches. In germline, CDR1 is LGHNA, CDR2 YNFKEQ. CDR3 protein: CASSQDKGTSGRGNEQFF. For the CDR3, the DNA is TGTGCCAGCAGCCAAGATAAGGGGACTAGCGGGAGAGGCAATGAGCAGTTCTTC.

A single count supports this clone. V and J are TRBV6-5 and TRBJ2-7, with 10 positions matching TRBD1. This CDR3 spans 13 amino acids. Germline CDR1 MNHEY, CDR2 SVGAGI. J was trimmed by 0 bases and V by 10 bases; bases with no gene match: 3. The CDR3 region has the DNA TGTGCCACGGGACAGGGGAACTCCTACGAGCAGTACTTC. It translates to CATGQGNSYEQYF.

This chain uses TRBV7-2 with TRBJ2-7; D possibly corresponds to TRBD2 (6 bases). The ends were cut back, 5 bases at V and 5 bases at J, with 16 bases in the middle. The CDR3 length is 14 residues. CDR1 and CDR2 (germline): SGHTA, FQGNSA. The CDR3 reads CASSPLRDSDEQYF. The CDR3 nucleotides are TGTGCCAGCAGCCCCCTTCGGGACTCAGACGAGCAGTACTTC.

The chain is built from TRBV7-9 and TRBJ2-3; 9 bases are shared with TRBD1. With 2 bases clipped from V and 2 bases from J, the junction kept 5 bases outside the gene matches. The CDR3 runs 16 residues. Germline CDR1 and CDR2: SEHNR and FQNEAQ (reference sequence). In nucleotides, the CDR3 is TGTGCCAGCAGCTTATACAGGGGGCATGACACAGATACGCAGTATTTT. This codes for CASSLYRGHDTDTQYF.

V gene TRBV12-5 combines with J gene TRBJ1-4; 7 bases match TRBD1. Trimming took 4 bases from V and 4 from J; bases not matched to a gene: 9. The CDR3 covers 16 residues. Germline V lookup: CDR1 LGHNT, CDR2 FRNRAP. The CDR3 DNA follows: TGTGCTAGTGGTTCCCCTGCAGGGGGTATTAATGAAAAACTGTTTTTT. It codes for CASGSPAGGINEKLFF.

The CDR3 DNA follows: TGTGCCAGCCAACGGGCTGGGGGTAGCGGCCGGAACACCGGGGAGCTGTTTTTT. Protein product: CASQRAGGSGRNTGELFF. The chain combines TRBV18 with TRBJ2-2, with D perhaps TRBD2 (6 bases). CDR1 and CDR2 (germline): KGHSH, LQKENI. Trimming took off 8 bases at V and 1 base at J, with 23 bases between the two ends. The CDR3 runs to 18 residues.

V gene TRBV5-1 combines with J gene TRBJ1-1; D gene unclear. V lost 0 bases to trimming and J lost 1 base, with 13 bases between them. Germline loops: CDR1 SGHRS, CDR2 YFSETQ. The CDR3 has 16 amino acids. The CDR3 DNA is TGCGCCAGCAGCTTGGGTCCAGGAATTCAGAACACTGAAGCTTTCTTT. It codes for CASSLGPGIQNTEAFF.

V and J are TRBV4-1 and TRBJ1-2; 7 bases match TRBD1. This CDR3 has 16 amino acids. The J segment lost 4 bases and the V segment lost 2 bases, leaving 10 bases of the junction unmatched. Germline values: CDR1 MGHRA, CDR2 YSYEKL. CDR3 sequence reads: CASSQIAGTDLYGYTF. CDR3 bases: TGCGCCAGCAGCCAAATAGCCGGGACAGACCTCTATGGCTACACCTTC.

V is TRBV24-1 and J is TRBJ1-6; 9 positions agree with TRBD1. V lost 4 bases and J lost 8; bases outside the gene matches: 17. CDR3 length: 19 residues. Germline V gene sequence: CDR1 KGHDR, CDR2 SFDVKD. The chain's CDR3 is CATSDYPKFNRDRDSPLHF. CDR3 DNA: TGTGCCACCAGTGACTACCCTAAATTTAACCGGGACAGGGATTCACCCCTCCACTTT.

This chain connects TRBV5-1 to TRBJ1-1; weak D call: TRBD1 (5 bases). CDR1 SGHRS and CDR2 YFSETQ come from the germline V gene. CDR3 length equals 13 residues. V was cut by 5 bases and J by 3 bases, with 11 bases left in between. The CDR3 sequence: CASRTQADTEAFF. In DNA, the CDR3 is TGCGCCAGCAGGACACAGGCGGACACTGAAGCTTTCTTT.

V gene TRBV11-2 combines with J gene TRBJ1-4; D not certain. The V gene lost 5 bases and the J gene lost 6 bases, with 19 bases spanning the gap. This CDR3 has 16 residues. Germline CDR1 SGHAT, CDR2 FQNNGV. CDR3 DNA sequence: TGTGCCAGCAGCCAAACGAGCGGGGTCCTCTATGAAAAACTGTTTTTT. It translates to CASSQTSGVLYEKLFF.

This clone was observed a single time. The chain links TRBV20-1 to TRBJ2-3; TRBD1 agrees at 8 bases. There are 15 residues in the CDR3. With V trimmed by 3 bases and J by 6 bases, 11 bases remained unmatched. Germline assignment: CDR1 DFQATT and CDR2 SNEGSKA (reference sequence). CDR3 sequence reads: CSASYRTGRVDTQYF. As DNA, the CDR3 is TGCAGTGCTAGTTACCGGACAGGGAGAGTGGATACGCAGTATTTT.

The V and J genes are TRBV5-1 and TRBJ1-5; 10 nucleotides match TRBD1. The CDR3 loop spans 14 amino acids. The junction had 3 bases not matched to a gene; V was cut back by 2 bases and J by 7 bases. CDR1 is SGHRS, CDR2 YFSETQ, per germline. CDR3 sequence reads: CASSFGQGDQPQHF. In DNA, the CDR3 is TGCGCCAGCAGCTTCGGACAGGGGGACCAGCCCCAGCATTTT.

This clone occurred once. This sequence joins TRBV2 and TRBJ2-5; 11 nucleotides match TRBD2. Germline trimming cut 2 bases from V and 4 bases from J; bases unmatched to any gene: 6. This CDR3 is built from 16 residues. The germline CDR1 and CDR2 sequences are SNHLY and FYNNEI. CDR3: CASSEIGLAGGETQYF. As DNA, the CDR3 is TGTGCCAGCAGTGAAATAGGTCTAGCGGGGGGAGAGACCCAGTACTTC.

This chain links TRBV19 with TRBJ2-7, with 7 bases matching TRBD1. Germline CDR1 reads LNHDA; CDR2 reads SQIVND (reference sequence). The V segment lost 6 bases and the J segment 4 bases; nucleotides outside the gene matches: 12. This CDR3 has 15 amino acids. Written as DNA, the CDR3 is TGTGCCAGTAGGATATTCCCGGGACAGCAGTACGAGCAGTACTTC. Its translation: CASRIFPGQQYEQYF.

This sequence joins TRBV4-1 and TRBJ1-5; D might be TRBD1 (6 bases). The germline V and J ends were trimmed by 1 base and 1 base, with 17 bases remaining between them. Germline V gives CDR1 MGHRA, CDR2 YSYEKL. This CDR3 contains 18 residues. CDR3 sequence: CASSQGQSGGPSNQPQHF. CDR3 DNA: TGCGCCAGCAGCCAAGGGCAGTCCGGGGGCCCGAGCAATCAGCCCCAGCATTTT.

The chain employs TRBV3-1 (or the pseudogene TRBV3-2) and TRBJ2-7, with 7 bases that match TRBD1. The CDR3 is 16 residues long. Trimming removed 0 bases from V and 4 bases from J; junction bases left unmatched: 9. Per germline, CDR1 LGHDT and CDR2 YNNKEL (reference sequence). This chain's CDR3 is CASSQDLAGGRYEQYF. Here the CDR3 DNA reads TGTGCCAGCAGCCAAGATTTGGCAGGGGGTAGGTACGAGCAGTACTTC.

The genes are TRBV5-1 and TRBJ1-4, with 8 bases aligning to TRBD1. The CDR3 totals 15 residues. V lost 5 bases, J lost 7 bases, and 10 bases stayed unmatched. The germline CDR1 and CDR2 sequences are SGHRS and YFSETQ. CDR3 DNA: TGCGCCAGCAGTTCGTTGGACAGGGAGGGTGAAAAACTGTTTTTT. Translating gives CASSSLDREGEKLFF.